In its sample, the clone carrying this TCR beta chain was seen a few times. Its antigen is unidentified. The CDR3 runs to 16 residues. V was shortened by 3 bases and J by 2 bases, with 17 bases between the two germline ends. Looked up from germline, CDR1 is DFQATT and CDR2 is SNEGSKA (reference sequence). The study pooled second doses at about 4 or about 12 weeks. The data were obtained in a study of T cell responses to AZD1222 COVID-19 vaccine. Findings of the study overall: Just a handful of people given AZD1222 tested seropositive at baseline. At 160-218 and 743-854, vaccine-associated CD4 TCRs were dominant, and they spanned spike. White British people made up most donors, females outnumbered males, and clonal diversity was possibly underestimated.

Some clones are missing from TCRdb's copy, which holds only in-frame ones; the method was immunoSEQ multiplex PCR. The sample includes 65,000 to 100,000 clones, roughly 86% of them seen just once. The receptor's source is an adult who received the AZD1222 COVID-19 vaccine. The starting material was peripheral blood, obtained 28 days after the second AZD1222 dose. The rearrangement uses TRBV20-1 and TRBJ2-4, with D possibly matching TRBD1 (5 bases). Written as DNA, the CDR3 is TGCAGTGCTAGTAACCCAGGGCGTGTCACCAAAAACATTCAGTACTTC. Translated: CSASNPGRVTKNIQYF.